This TCR beta chain was captured in a study of blood T cell repertoires in COVID-19. Clones were sequenced by immunoSEQ multiplex PCR, and TCRdb holds only the in-frame ones, with some missing. The sample lists some 97,000 clones, more than 85% occurring once. This CDR3 spans 15 amino acids. Germline CDR1 reads SGHRS; CDR2 reads YFSETQ. J was trimmed by 5 bases and V by 1 base; bases with no gene match: 5. This receptor was obtained from a man aged 45-65 years with active COVID-19. The sample taken for sequencing was peripheral blood. This chain joins TRBV5-1 and TRBJ1-4; 7 positions agree with TRBD1. The CDR3 reads CASSLYGTANEKLFF. CDR3 sequence (DNA): TGCGCCAGCAGCTTGTATGGGACAGCAAATGAAAAACTGTTTTTT. Full variable domain (remainder filled in from reference TRBV5-1 and TRBJ1-4): KAGVTQTPRYLIKTRGQQVTLSCSPISGHRSVSWYQQTPGQGLQFLFEYFSETQRNKGNFPGRFSGRQFSNSRSEMNVSTLELGDSALYLCASSLYGTANEKLFFGSGTQLSVL.